The present entry profiles one T cell receptor (beta chain) with its context. The sample comes from a study of OX40 agonist ivuxolimab in advanced cancers. Data came from immunoSEQ multiplex PCR; TCRdb stores just in-frame clones and leaves some out. The top ten clones hold roughly 0.35% of a sample with about 80,000 clones, about nine tenths of them seen once. Per germline, CDR1 MNHNY and CDR2 SVGAGI (reference sequence). Trimming cost V 6 bases and J 6 bases, with 20 bases left between them. The CDR3 is 15 amino acids. This TCR came from an adult with an advanced solid tumor such as melanoma, head and neck, liver or kidney cancer. This chain connects TRBV6-6 to TRBJ1-2, with D possibly TRBD1 on 6 matching bases. This sample comprised CD4+ or CD8+ T cells sorted from blood, obtained in a trial of the OX40 agonist ivuxolimab. CDR3 DNA sequence: TGTGCCAGCAGCGCCGGACAGACTTCTCAGGATGGCTACACCTTC. Protein: CASSAGQTSQDGYTF.